This T cell receptor beta chain originates from a study of T cells after yellow fever vaccination. Whole-study results and caveats: In FACS-sorted repertoires, abundant clonotypes from the bulk population could appear as contaminants. Post-booster samples contained most primary-vaccination clones (about 96% CD4, about 85% CD8).

A remark on this clonotype: No antigen is known for it.

TCRdb passed the 5' RACE reads through MiXCR, listing each CDR3 protein once. The sample comprises under 550,000 distinct CDR3 sequences, around a fifth of which are singletons, and around 16% rests with the top ten. This CDR3 is built from 16 residues. V lost 3 bases and J lost 0, with 11 bases in between. Germline V gives CDR1 MNHEY, CDR2 SVGAGI. Source: PBMCs, taken roughly 20 days after the first yellow fever vaccination. The receptor was derived from a man aged 18 to 30 who received the YFV17D yellow fever vaccine. The chain links TRBV6-5 to TRBJ1-4, with D maybe TRBD1 (6 bases). For the CDR3, the DNA is TGTGCCAGCAGTTATGGGGGGCGGACAACTAATGAAAAACTGTTTTTT. It specifies CASSYGGRTTNEKLFF.